The 4 T cell receptor beta chains below come from one sample, sequenced in a study of cytomegalovirus exposure and HLA in healthy donors. The PCR had 60 Vbeta and 13 Jbeta primers. Sequencing was performed with immunoSEQ multiplex PCR; in TCRdb, only in-frame clones are kept and a portion is missing. Of 150,000 to 200,000 clones in the sample, 80% are singletons; the top ten hold roughly 0.65%. Sequenced sample: PBMCs. The receptor source for this set is a boy aged 5-17 years in good health and CMV-seronegative.

This chain uses TRBV4-1 with TRBJ1-5, with 9 nucleotides matching TRBD1. The germline gives CDR1 MGHRA, CDR2 YSYEKL. The CDR3 contains 15 residues. V was clipped by 4 bases and J by 4 bases; unmatched bases: 5. This chain's CDR3 is CASSLSGTGNQPQHF. The CDR3 bases are TGCGCCAGCAGCCTATCCGGGACAGGGAATCAGCCCCAGCATTTT.

In DNA form, the CDR3 reads TGTGCCAGCAGTGAATGGGGCGGACCAACGGAGACCCAGTACTTC. This codes for CASSEWGGPTETQYF. V is TRBV25-1 and J is TRBJ2-5, with a weak D call TRBD1 (5 bases). The CDR3 is 15 amino acids. The V end was cut by 1 base, the J end by 5 bases, with 14 bases between. Per the germline V gene, CDR1 is MGHDK and CDR2 is SYGVNS.

Concerning this clone: Mismatch with germline at one junction end may stem from a read error. This chain uses TRBV6-5 with TRBJ1-1, with TRBD1 matching over 7 bases. Germline V CDR1 and CDR2: MNHEY, SVGAGI. CDR3 length equals 13 residues. CDR3 nucleotide sequence: TGTGCCAGCAGCCCGACAGGGAACCCTGAAGCTTTCTTT. Translating it yields CASSPTGNPEAFF.

Worth noting for this clone: At the DNA level, this CDR3 is encoded by other sequences in the same sample as well. This sequence joins TRBV6-4 and TRBJ1-1; 7 nucleotides match TRBD1. The V segment lost 3 bases and the J segment 0 bases; nucleotides outside the gene matches: 1. This CDR3 region has 14 residues. The germline V gene has CDR1 MRHNA and CDR2 SNTAGT. CDR3 DNA sequence: TGTGCCAGCAGTGAAGGGGGCCTGAACACTGAAGCTTTCTTT. This sequence encodes CASSEGGLNTEAFF.